This is a list of T cell receptor beta chains from one sample in a study of STAT5B mutations in CD4+ large granular lymphocyte leukemia. Here immunoSEQ multiplex PCR was the method, and the copy in TCRdb shows in-frame clones only, minus some. The sample records 45,000 to 55,000 clones, about 70% being singletons. Sequencing was done on a sample of CD4+ T cells from blood buffy coats. The receptors come from a human donor in good health. Both conserved end residues are part of each CDR3. The D gene is left open where the match is weak. Not every row has a clone size; where given, it reads once, few, many or a size class.

TRBJ1-5,-,-,TRBV18,TGTGCCAGCTCACCTGACAGTTATAGCAATCAGCCCCAGCATTTT,CASSPDSYSNQPQHF
TRBJ2-2,-,-,TRBV5-1,TGCGCCAGCATGGACGGGCACGGGGAGCTGTTTTTT,CASMDGHGELFF
TRBJ2-3,-,TRBD2,TRBV7-2,TGTGCCAGCAGCCCCGGGACTAGCGGGGGTAGGATGTCAACAGATACGCAGTATTTT,CASSPGTSGGRMSTDTQYF
TRBJ2-5,-,-,TRBV10-3,TGTGCCATCAGCGCCTCCTCACAAGAGACCCAGTACTTC,CAISASSQETQYF
TRBJ2-7,-,TRBD1,TRBV28,TGTGCCAGCACTCCGACAGGGACCTACGAGCAGTACTTC,CASTPTGTYEQYF
TRBJ2-5,few,TRBD1,TRBV18,TGTGCCAGCTCACGGACAGGGACGCAAGAGACCCAGTACTTC,CASSRTGTQETQYF
TRBJ1-1,few,-,TRBV29-1,TGCAGCGTGACCAGACATTTGGGGAACACTGAAGCTTTCTTT,CSVTRHLGNTEAFF
TRBJ2-5,-,-,TRBV18,TGTGCCAGCTCACAGAGCCGGGAGACCCAGTACTTC,CASSQSRETQYF
TRBJ2-5,-,-,TRBV28,TGTGCCAGCAGTTTAGAGGCAGAAGTTAAGACCCAGTACTTC,CASSLEAEVKTQYF
TRBJ1-4,-,-,TRBV5-1,TGCGCCAGCAGCCCCACCGGGGCTCCGAATGAAAAACTGTTTTTT,CASSPTGAPNEKLFF
TRBJ1-3,-,-,TRBV6-1,TGTGCCAGCAGAGGGGCAGCTGGAAACACCATATATTTT,CASRGAAGNTIYF
TRBJ1-1,-,TRBD1,TRBV6-5,TGTGCCAGCAGCGACCCCCAGGGGGGAGGGAGTGAAGCTTTCTTT,CASSDPQGGGSEAFF
TRBJ2-2,-,TRBD2,TRBV18,TGTGCCAGCTCACCACCTTGGAGCGGGGCCGGGGAGCTGTTTTTT,CASSPPWSGAGELFF
TRBJ2-6,few,TRBD1,TRBV11-2,TGTGCCAGCAGCTCGGGACAGACCTCCTCTGGGGCCAACGTCCTGACTTTC,CASSSGQTSSGANVLTF
TRBJ1-2,-,-,TRBV9,TGTGCCAGCAGCCCCCGAAATGGGATTGAGGGCTACACCTTC,CASSPRNGIEGYTF
TRBJ2-5,-,-,TRBV4-2,TGTGCCAGCAGCCAAGGAGGGCGGACCCGGAGCGGAGAGACCCAGTACTTC,CASSQGGRTRSGETQYF
TRBJ1-1,-,-,TRBV29-1,TGCAGCGTCAGACAGAACCCCTTTGAAGCTTTCTTT,CSVRQNPFEAFF
TRBJ2-7,once,TRBD2,TRBV7-2,TGTGCCAGCAGCTTCAGCGGGGTCTACGAGCAGTACTTC,CASSFSGVYEQYF
TRBJ2-1,-,-,TRBV20-1,TGCAGTACCGGGCCCTACAATGAGCAGTTCTTC,CSTGPYNEQFF
TRBJ2-2,few,TRBD1,TRBV7-8,TGTGCCAGCAGCCCCAGACAGGGCGTTATCGGGGAGCTGTTTTTT,CASSPRQGVIGELFF
TRBJ2-5,-,TRBD1,TRBV6-1,TGTGCCAGCAGTGAATTCGGGACAGGGAGGACGGCCCAGTACTTC,CASSEFGTGRTAQYF
TRBJ2-2,-,-,TRBV10-1,TGCGCCAGCAGTGGGGTCGACAGGTCCGGCCCCGGGGAGCTGTTTTTT,CASSGVDRSGPGELFF
TRBJ2-5,-,TRBD1,TRBV5-1,TGCGCCAGCAGCACCGGACAGGGAAGGCGGGAGACCCAGTACTTC,CASSTGQGRRETQYF
TRBJ2-3,-,-,TRBV7-2,TGTGCCAGCAGCTTAGCGCTTCTGAGGCCAGATACGCAGTATTTT,CASSLALLRPDTQYF
TRBJ1-2,-,-,TRBV5-7,TGTGCCAGCAGCTTGGCCGGGGTTGTCCTCAAGGGTTATGGCTACACCTTC,CASSLAGVVLKGYGYTF
TRBJ2-2,-,-,TRBV18,TGTGCCAGCTCACTCGAAACCGGGGAGCTGTTTTTT,CASSLETGELFF
TRBJ2-1,-,-,TRBV4-2,TGTGCCAGCAGCCAAGGGATTAGGGGGTCCCCTGCTCGGGATGAGCAGTTCTTC,CASSQGIRGSPARDEQFF
TRBJ1-4,-,TRBD1,TRBV6-6,TGTGCCAGCAGTTCCGGGACAGGGAATGAAAAACTGTTTTTT,CASSSGTGNEKLFF
TRBJ1-5,few,-,TRBV30,TGTGCCTGGAGTAGGACCACGGGGCCCCAGCATTTT,CAWSRTTGPQHF
TRBJ2-5,-,-,TRBV18,TGTGCCAGCTCAAACACCCAAGAGACCCAGTACTTC,CASSNTQETQYF
TRBJ2-7,few,TRBD1,TRBV28,TGTGCCAGCAGTTTCCCCGACAGGGGATCCTACGAGCAGTACTTC,CASSFPDRGSYEQYF
TRBJ2-1,-,-,TRBV5-1,TGCGCCAGCAGCTTGGAAGGGGCAGCGATGGGAAATGAGCAGTTCTTC,CASSLEGAAMGNEQFF
TRBJ1-2,-,TRBD1,TRBV6-6,TGTGCCAGCAGTTCCGGGACAGAGGTCAGCTATGGCTACACCTTC,CASSSGTEVSYGYTF
TRBJ2-3,-,TRBD2,TRBV6-5,TGTGCCAGCCGACCGGGGGGGAGCACAGATACGCAGTATTTT,CASRPGGSTDTQYF
TRBJ1-2,few,-,TRBV7-9,TGTGCCAGCAGCTTAGGCAGGGCCTATGGCTACACCTTC,CASSLGRAYGYTF
TRBJ1-2,few,-,TRBV7-9,TGTGCCAGCAGCTTAGACAGCAGATATGGCTACACCTTC,CASSLDSRYGYTF
TRBJ1-4,-,-,TRBV7-9,TGTGCCAGCAGCTCCCGGGGCGGCCTGGGAGGAGAAAAACTGTTTTTT,CASSSRGGLGGEKLFF
TRBJ1-3,few,-,TRBV7-2,TGTGCCAGCAGCTTACCCCCCAGTTCTCTAAACACCATATATTTT,CASSLPPSSLNTIYF
TRBJ2-7,-,-,TRBV5-6,TGTGCCAGCAGCGGTCTAGGGGTCGTATACGAGCAGTACTTC,CASSGLGVVYEQYF
TRBJ2-5,-,-,TRBV5-1,TGCGCCAGCAGCTTGGAATCAGGGCGGGAGACCCAGTACTTC,CASSLESGRETQYF
TRBJ2-1,-,-,TRBV7-9,TGTGCCAGCAGCTTAGCTCCCTCGGTTGAGCAGTTCTTC,CASSLAPSVEQFF
TRBJ2-3,-,TRBD2,TRBV9,TGTGCCAGCAGCGTAGACGGGGGGGGCACAGATACGCAGTATTTT,CASSVDGGGTDTQYF
TRBJ1-3,-,-,TRBV5-1,TGCGCCAGCAGCTTGGTGGCACTAGTCTCAAGTGGTGGAAACACCATATATTTT,CASSLVALVSSGGNTIYF
TRBJ2-2,few,-,TRBV11-2,TGTGCCAGCAGCTTACAGAACACCGGGGAGCTGTTTTTT,CASSLQNTGELFF
TRBJ2-3,once,-,TRBV29-1,TGCAGCGTTTCTGAGGGAAGCACAGATACGCAGTATTTT,CSVSEGSTDTQYF
TRBJ2-5,-,TRBD1,TRBV27,TGTGCCAGCAGTCCAGACAGGGGTATGGGGACCACAAGGGGAGAGACCCAGTACTTC,CASSPDRGMGTTRGETQYF
TRBJ2-1,few,TRBD2,TRBV9,TGTGCCAGCAGCGTACTAGCGGGAGAGCAGTTCTTC,CASSVLAGEQFF
TRBJ2-1,-,TRBD2,TRBV5-5,TGTGCCAGCGCCCGCCTAGCGGGGGGAATGGATGAGCAGTTCTTC,CASARLAGGMDEQFF
TRBJ2-1,-,-,TRBV4-1,TGCGCCAGCGGCCGGGGTTTGGACAATGAGCAGTTCTTC,CASGRGLDNEQFF
TRBJ2-1,-,TRBD2,TRBV5-1,TGCGCCACCAAGACTAGCGTGGGTGAGCAGTTCTTC,CATKTSVGEQFF
TRBJ1-1,-,-,TRBV15,TGTGCCACCAGCAGAGCCCGTGACACTGAAGCTTTCTTT,CATSRARDTEAFF
TRBJ2-7,once,-,TRBV9,TGTGCCAGCAGTGGAGGACAGACCTACGAGCAGTACTTC,CASSGGQTYEQYF
TRBJ1-1,-,-,TRBV2,TGTGCCACCTCGACAGAGAACACTGAAGCTTTCTTT,CATSTENTEAFF
TRBJ1-5,medium-sized,TRBD1,TRBV2,TGTGCCAGCAGCTACAGGGGGAAGGGTCAGCCCCAGCATTTT,CASSYRGKGQPQHF